This TCR beta chain was found in a study of T cell responses to AZD1222 COVID-19 vaccine (dated by TCRdb to the early 2020s). Some background on the complete study: TCR sequencing was performed for 230 to 250 trial participants, of whom 200 to 210 were given two doses of AZD1222 and some 26 were given two doses of MenACWY control vaccine. Enrollment into the trials was organized by age into subgroups of 18-55, 56-69 and 70-plus years, and those subgroups contained roughly 140, 27 and 60 TCR-sequenced participants, respectively.

This specimen's time point label, interpreted: sample from adult after SARS-CoV-2 infection, after symptom onset. Two convalescent COVID-19 patients, sampled after symptom onset from adults with prior SARS-CoV-2 infection, were also TCR-sequenced for comparison. The CDR3 regions of human TCRbeta chains were analyzed by immunosequencing. The paper's processing steps were these. TCRs in the repertoires were matched against a reference library of SARS-CoV-2-specific TCRs that had been generated with the MIRA antigen-specificity platform. Breadth was defined as the fraction of unique TCRs that were SARS-CoV-2-associated, and depth was defined as the fraction of total T cells that were SARS-CoV-2-associated. Using the MIRA data, every spike-specific TCR was mapped to the spike region that the TCR reacted to and assigned to either a CD4 or a CD8 class. Log10-transformed breadth and depth values were compared by one-way ANOVA with Sidak's multiple comparisons tests. TCRdb limited this immuneACCESS table to in-frame rearrangements with V and J called. A share of clones is missing; checked studies link under half to unresolved V genes, and the rest is unexplained. The DNA gave D and trimming, while V, J and clone size come from that table. This sample is represented by roughly 140,000 clones; 85% to 95% of them were singletons. Jointly, the top ten make up 10% to 15% of the sample.

General study outcomes and caveats: Conclusions about previously exposed vaccinees are limited because only six or seven AZD1222 recipients were SARS-CoV-2 seropositive at baseline. Participants were mostly white British, with more females than males. The authors suggested clonal diversity may have been underestimated. The whole spike protein was spanned by vaccine-associated CD4 TCRs, and dominant responses were seen in regions 160-218 and 743-854. After two AZD1222 doses, spike-specific TCR breadth and depth were significantly higher than at day 0 and than in MenACWY recipients. Reportedly, close to half of the unique spike-specific TCRs recognized epitopes lying outside the regions that are mutated in the B.1.351 and B.1.1.7 variants. The 56-69-year group was small, and its depth increase did not reach significance, likely because of low power. No day 14 peak-response samples were available, so repertoires were characterized only after the peak T cell response.

From the cysteine through the phenylalanine, the CDR3 covers 14 amino acids. Only CDR3 DNA remains: 42 bases, in frame from the first base. Based on the germline V gene, the CDR1 and CDR2 sequences are SGHDT and YYEEEE. V is reduced by 0 bases and J by 1 base, leaving a spacing of 7 bases between them. Concerning this clone: There is no known antigen for this receptor. No base quality values were provided; no much bigger clone lies one nucleotide off.

The chain joins TRBV5-6 to TRBJ2-5; the D gene is perhaps TRBD1, from 5 matching bases. The material was peripheral blood, obtained after recovery from COVID-19. This clonotype originated in an adult who had recovered from COVID-19. The nucleotides are TGTGCCAGCAGCTTGGGACAGCGCCAAGAGACCCAGTACTTC. Its protein is CASSLGQRQETQYF. Beyond the CDR3, the reference TRBV5-6 and TRBJ2-5 genes provide the residues; the full variable domain reads: DAGVTQSPTHLIKTRGQQVTLRCSPKSGHDTVSWYQQALGQGPQFIFQYYEEEERQRGNFPDRFSGHQFPNYSSELNVNALLLGDSALYLCASSLGQRQETQYFGPGTRLLVL.